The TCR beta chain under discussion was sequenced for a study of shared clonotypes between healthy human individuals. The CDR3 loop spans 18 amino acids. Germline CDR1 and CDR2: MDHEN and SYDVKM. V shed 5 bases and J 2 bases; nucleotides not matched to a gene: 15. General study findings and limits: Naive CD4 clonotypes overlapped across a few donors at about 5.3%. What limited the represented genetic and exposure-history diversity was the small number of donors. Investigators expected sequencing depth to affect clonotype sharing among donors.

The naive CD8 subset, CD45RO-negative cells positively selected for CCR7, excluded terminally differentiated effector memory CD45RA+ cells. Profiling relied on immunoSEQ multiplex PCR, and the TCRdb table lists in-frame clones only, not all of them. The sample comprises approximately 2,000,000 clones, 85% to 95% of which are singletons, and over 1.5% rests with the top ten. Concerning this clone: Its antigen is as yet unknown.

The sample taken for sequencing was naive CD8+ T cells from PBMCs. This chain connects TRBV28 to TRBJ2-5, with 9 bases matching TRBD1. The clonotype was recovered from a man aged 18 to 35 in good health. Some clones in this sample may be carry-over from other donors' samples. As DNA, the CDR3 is TGTGCCAGCAGTGAAGTATCCGGGACAGGGCCCTCACAAGAGACCCAGTACTTC. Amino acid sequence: CASSEVSGTGPSQETQYF.